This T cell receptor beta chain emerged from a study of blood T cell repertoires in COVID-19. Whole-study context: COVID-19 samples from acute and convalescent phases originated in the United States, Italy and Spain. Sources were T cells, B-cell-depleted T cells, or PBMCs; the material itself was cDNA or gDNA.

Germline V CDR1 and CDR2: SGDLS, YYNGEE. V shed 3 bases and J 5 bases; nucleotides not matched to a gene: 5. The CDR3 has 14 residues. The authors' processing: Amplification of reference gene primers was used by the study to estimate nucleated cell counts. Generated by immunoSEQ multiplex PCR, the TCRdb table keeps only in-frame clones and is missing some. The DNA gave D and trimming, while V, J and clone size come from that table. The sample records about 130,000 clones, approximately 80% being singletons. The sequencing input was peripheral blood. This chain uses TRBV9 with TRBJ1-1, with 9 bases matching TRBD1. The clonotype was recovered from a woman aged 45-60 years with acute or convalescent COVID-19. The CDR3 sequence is CASSDGQGWTEAFF. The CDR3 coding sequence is TGTGCCAGCAGCGACGGACAGGGGTGGACTGAAGCTTTCTTT. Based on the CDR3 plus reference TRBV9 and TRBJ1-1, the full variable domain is DSGVTQTPKHLITATGQRVTLRCSPRSGDLSVYWYQQSLDQGLQFLIQYYNGEERAKGNILERFSAQQFPDLHSELNLSSLELGDSALYFCASSDGQGWTEAFFGQGTRLTVV.